The next 8 T cell receptor beta chains were all read from a single sample in a study of blood T cell repertoires in COVID-19. Libraries were prepared by immunoSEQ multiplex PCR; TCRdb keeps only in-frame clonotypes and omits some of them. The profile shows around 250,000 clones, roughly nine tenths of them singletons. Sequences were obtained from PBMCs or T cells enriched from blood (not recorded which). These TCRs come from a human donor in a cohort exposed to, infected with or recovered from COVID-19 (not recorded which). The donor label of this sample is uncertain.

The chain joins TRBV7-2 to TRBJ2-1, with 9 bases fitting TRBD2. Per germline, CDR1 SGHTA and CDR2 FQGNSA. The CDR3 is 14 residues long. Trimming cost V 5 bases and J 6 bases; bases outside gene matches: 5. The CDR3 sequence is CASSLSGGVNEQFF. CDR3 bases: TGTGCCAGCAGCCTTAGCGGGGGAGTCAATGAGCAGTTCTTC.

This chain joins TRBV2 and TRBJ1-2; 10 nucleotides line up with TRBD1. The CDR3 totals 13 residues. Germline CDR1 reads SNHLY; CDR2 reads FYNNEI. Germline trimming cut 8 bases from V and 2 bases from J; bases unmatched to any gene: 2. The CDR3 DNA is TGTGCCAGCGGGGGACAGGGGAACTATGGCTACACCTTC. Translation: CASGGQGNYGYTF.

In this sample, this clone turned up a few times. The genes are TRBV4-1 and TRBJ1-1; possibly TRBD1 for D (6 bases). The CDR3 runs to 14 residues. V shed 2 bases and J shed 8 bases, with 15 bases lying between them. Per the germline V gene, CDR1 is MGHRA and CDR2 is YSYEKL. The chain's CDR3 is CASSQPSQGGEAFF. CDR3 nucleotides: TGCGCCAGCAGCCAACCGTCACAGGGTGGGGAAGCTTTCTTT.

The V gene is TRBV7-9, the J gene TRBJ1-4; no clear D gene. Germline V gives CDR1 SEHNR, CDR2 FQNEAQ (reference sequence). Trimming removed 2 bases at V and 5 bases at J, with 9 bases between. CDR3 length equals 14 residues. The CDR3 sequence is CASSLRGANEKLFF. Here the CDR3 DNA reads TGTGCCAGCAGCTTACGAGGCGCGAATGAAAAACTGTTTTTT.

The chain's CDR3 is CASSLAGLSEQYF. The DNA for the CDR3 is TGCGCCAGCAGCTTGGCCGGACTCTCCGAGCAGTACTTC. V and J are TRBV5-1 and TRBJ2-7; a possible D gene is TRBD2 (5 bases). This CDR3 is built from 13 residues. V was shortened by 0 bases and J by 6 bases, with 10 bases between the two germline ends. The V gene's germline CDR1 is SGHRS and CDR2 YFSETQ.

V is TRBV12-5 and J is TRBJ1-2; D unresolved. The V end was cut by 1 base, the J end by 4 bases, with 7 bases between. There are 13 residues in the CDR3. The germline CDR1 and CDR2 sequences are LGHNT and FRNRAP. The CDR3 region has the DNA TGTGCTAGTGGTTTGGCAGGCCTCTATGGCTACACCTTC. Translation: CASGLAGLYGYTF.

This chain's CDR3 is CASSYGQGRAEAFF. In DNA form, the CDR3 reads TGTGCCAGCAGCTACGGACAGGGAAGGGCTGAAGCTTTCTTT. The chain couples TRBV5-4 to TRBJ1-1; TRBD1 matches 8 bases. The CDR3 is 14 residues long. Trimming cost V 3 bases and J 6 bases; bases outside gene matches: 7. The germline gives CDR1 SGHNT, CDR2 YYREEE (reference sequence).

The V and J genes are TRBV5-4 and TRBJ2-1, with 10 bases that match TRBD2. CDR1 SGHNT and CDR2 YYREEE come from the germline V gene (reference sequence). The J segment lost 6 bases and the V segment lost 0 bases, leaving 6 bases of the junction unmatched. The CDR3 spans 16 residues. CDR3 region: CASSLVLAGFLNEQFF. In nucleotides, the CDR3 is TGTGCCAGCAGCTTGGTACTAGCGGGGTTCCTCAATGAGCAGTTCTTC.